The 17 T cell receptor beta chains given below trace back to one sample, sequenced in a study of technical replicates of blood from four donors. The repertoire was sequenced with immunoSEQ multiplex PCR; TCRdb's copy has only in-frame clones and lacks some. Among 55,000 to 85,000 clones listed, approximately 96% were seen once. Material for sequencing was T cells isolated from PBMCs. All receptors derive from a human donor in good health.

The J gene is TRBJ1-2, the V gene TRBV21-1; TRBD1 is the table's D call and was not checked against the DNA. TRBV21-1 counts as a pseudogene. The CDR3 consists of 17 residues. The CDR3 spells CASSKGGISRANYGYTF. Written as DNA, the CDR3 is TGTGCCAGCAGCAAAGGTGGTATCAGCAGGGCCAACTATGGCTACACCTTC.

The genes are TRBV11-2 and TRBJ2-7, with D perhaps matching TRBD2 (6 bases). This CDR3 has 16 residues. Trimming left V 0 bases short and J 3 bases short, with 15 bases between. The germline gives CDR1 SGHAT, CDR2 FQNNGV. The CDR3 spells CASSLDIPLGGYEQYF. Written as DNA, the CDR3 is TGTGCCAGCAGCTTAGATATCCCCCTCGGGGGCTACGAGCAGTACTTC.

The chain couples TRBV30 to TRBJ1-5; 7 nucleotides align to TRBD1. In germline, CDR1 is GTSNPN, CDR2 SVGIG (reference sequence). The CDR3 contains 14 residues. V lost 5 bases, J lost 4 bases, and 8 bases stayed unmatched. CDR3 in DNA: TGTGCCTGGCAGACAGGGCAGTATAATCAGCCCCAGCATTTT. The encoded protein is CAWQTGQYNQPQHF. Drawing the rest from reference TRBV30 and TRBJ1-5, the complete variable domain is SQTIHQWPATLVQPVGSPLSLECTVEGTSNPNLYWYRQAAGRGLQLLFYSVGIGQISSEVPQNLSASRPQDRQFILSSKKLLLSDSGFYLCAWQTGQYNQPQHFGDGTRLSIL.

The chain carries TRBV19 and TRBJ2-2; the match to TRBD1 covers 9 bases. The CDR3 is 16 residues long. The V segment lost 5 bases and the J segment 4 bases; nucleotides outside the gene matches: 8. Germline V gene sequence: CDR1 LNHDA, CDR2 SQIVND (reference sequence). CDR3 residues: CASSPLGQGGTGELFF. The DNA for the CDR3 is TGTGCCAGTAGTCCTTTGGGACAGGGCGGCACCGGGGAGCTGTTTTTT.

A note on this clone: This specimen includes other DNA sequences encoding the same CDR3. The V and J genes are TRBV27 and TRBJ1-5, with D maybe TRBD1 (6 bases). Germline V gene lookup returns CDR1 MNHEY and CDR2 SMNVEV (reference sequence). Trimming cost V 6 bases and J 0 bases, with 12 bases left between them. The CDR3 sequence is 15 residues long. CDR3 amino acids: CASSLTGYSNQPQHF. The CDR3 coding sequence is TGTGCCAGCAGCTTGACAGGTTATAGCAATCAGCCCCAGCATTTT.

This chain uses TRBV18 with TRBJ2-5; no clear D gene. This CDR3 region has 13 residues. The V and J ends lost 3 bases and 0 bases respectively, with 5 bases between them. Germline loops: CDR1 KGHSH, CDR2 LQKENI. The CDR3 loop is CASSPDNQETQYF. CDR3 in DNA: TGTGCCAGCTCACCTGACAACCAAGAGACCCAGTACTTC.

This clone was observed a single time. The CDR3 nucleotides are TGCGCCAGCAGCCAAGACGAGCGGCAGCCCCAGCATTTT. Amino acid sequence: CASSQDERQPQHF. The V gene is TRBV4-1, the J gene TRBJ1-5, with no clear D. The CDR3 covers 13 residues. Germline CDR1 MGHRA, CDR2 YSYEKL. V lost 0 bases and J lost 7, with 7 bases in between.

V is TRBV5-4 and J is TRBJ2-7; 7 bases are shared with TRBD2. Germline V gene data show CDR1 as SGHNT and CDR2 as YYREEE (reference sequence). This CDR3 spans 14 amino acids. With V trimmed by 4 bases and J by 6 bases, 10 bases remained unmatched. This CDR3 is CASSPKAGEAEQYF. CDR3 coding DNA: TGTGCCAGCAGCCCCAAGGCGGGAGAGGCCGAGCAGTACTTC.

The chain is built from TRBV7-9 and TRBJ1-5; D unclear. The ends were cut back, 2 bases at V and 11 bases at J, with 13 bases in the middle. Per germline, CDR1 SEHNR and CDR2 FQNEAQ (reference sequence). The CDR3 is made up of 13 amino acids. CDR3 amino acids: CASSLSDGSAQHF. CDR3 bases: TGTGCCAGCAGCTTATCGGATGGGAGTGCCCAGCATTTT.

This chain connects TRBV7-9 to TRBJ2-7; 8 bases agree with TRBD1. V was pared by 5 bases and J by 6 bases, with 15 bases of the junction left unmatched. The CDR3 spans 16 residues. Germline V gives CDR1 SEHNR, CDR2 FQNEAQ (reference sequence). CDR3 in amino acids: CASSRTPGQGAAEQYF. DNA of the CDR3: TGTGCCAGCAGCAGGACTCCGGGGCAGGGGGCCGCCGAGCAGTACTTC.

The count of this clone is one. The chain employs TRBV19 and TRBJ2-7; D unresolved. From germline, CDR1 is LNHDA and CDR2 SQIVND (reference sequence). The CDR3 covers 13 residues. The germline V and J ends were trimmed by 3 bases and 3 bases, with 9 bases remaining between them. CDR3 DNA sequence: TGTGCCAGTAGTATTGGGCTCGACTACGAGCAGTACTTC. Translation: CASSIGLDYEQYF.

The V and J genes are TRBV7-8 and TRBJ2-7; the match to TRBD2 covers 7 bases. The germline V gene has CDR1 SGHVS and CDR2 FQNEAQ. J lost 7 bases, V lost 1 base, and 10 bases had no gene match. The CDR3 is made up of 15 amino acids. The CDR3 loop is CASSLVSGTLVEQYF. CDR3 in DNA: TGTGCCAGCAGCTTAGTAAGCGGGACCCTCGTGGAGCAGTACTTC.

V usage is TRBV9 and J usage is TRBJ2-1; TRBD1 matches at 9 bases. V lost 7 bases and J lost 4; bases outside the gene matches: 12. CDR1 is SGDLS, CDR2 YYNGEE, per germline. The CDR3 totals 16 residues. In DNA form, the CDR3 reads TGTGCCAGCGCGACAGGGGGATCAGCAAGGTACAATGAGCAGTTCTTC. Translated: CASATGGSARYNEQFF.

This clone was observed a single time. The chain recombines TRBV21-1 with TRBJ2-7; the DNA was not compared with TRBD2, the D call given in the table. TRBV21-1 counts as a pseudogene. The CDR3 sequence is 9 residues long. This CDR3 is CASSDEQYF. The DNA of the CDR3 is TGTGCCAGCTCGGACGAGCAGTACTTC.

CDR3 coding DNA: TGCGCCAGCAGCTCAGGACTAGCGGGAAGTACGCAGTATTTT. Residues: CASSSGLAGSTQYF. V and J are TRBV5-1 and TRBJ2-3; 12 bases are a match to TRBD2. CDR1 SGHRS and CDR2 YFSETQ come from the germline V gene. V shed 3 bases and J 8 bases; nucleotides not matched to a gene: 4. CDR3 length: 14 residues.

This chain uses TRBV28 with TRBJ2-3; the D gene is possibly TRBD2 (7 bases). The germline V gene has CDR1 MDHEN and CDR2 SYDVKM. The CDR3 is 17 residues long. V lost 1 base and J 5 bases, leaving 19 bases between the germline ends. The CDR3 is CASSLSLAATRGDTQYF. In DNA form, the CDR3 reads TGTGCCAGCAGTTTATCTCTAGCGGCCACCAGGGGAGATACGCAGTATTTT. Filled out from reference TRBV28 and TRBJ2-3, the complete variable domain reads DVKVTQSSRYLVKRTGEKVFLECVQDMDHENMFWYRQDPGLGLRLIYFSYDVKMKEKGDIPEGYSVSREKKERFSLILESASTNQTSMYLCASSLSLAATRGDTQYFGPGTRLTVL.

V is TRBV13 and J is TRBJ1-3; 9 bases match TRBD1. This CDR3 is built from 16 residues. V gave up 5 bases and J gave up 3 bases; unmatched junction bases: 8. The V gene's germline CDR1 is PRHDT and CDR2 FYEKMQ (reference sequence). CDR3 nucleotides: TGTGCCAGCAGCCTGCCCGGGACAGGGTATGGAAACACCATATATTTT. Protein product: CASSLPGTGYGNTIYF.